These 11 T cell receptor beta chains originate from one sample sequenced in a study of STAT5B mutations in CD4+ large granular lymphocyte leukemia. Profiled with immunoSEQ multiplex PCR; TCRdb holds only in-frame clones, not every one. This table holds around 24,000 clones, about two thirds found once. The sample was CD4+ T cells from blood buffy coats. The source of these receptors is a human donor in good health.

This clone was detected a few times. The V gene is TRBV1, the J gene TRBJ2-7; the table's D call of TRBD2 was not tested on the DNA. TRBV1 is designated a pseudogene. The CDR3 loop spans 16 amino acids. DNA of the CDR3: TGCACCAGCAGCCAAGATGCGGTCAAGCCATCCTACGAGCAGTACTTC. It specifies CTSSQDAVKPSYEQYF.

The V and J genes are TRBV28 and TRBJ2-1, with D uncertain. Between the trimmed V and J ends, which lost 5 bases and 6 bases, there was a span of 14 bases. The CDR3 is 14 residues long. CDR1 is MDHEN and CDR2 is SYDVKM in the germline V gene. The CDR3 loop is CASSLGSSPNEQFF. The CDR3 DNA reads as TGTGCCAGCAGTCTCGGGTCCAGCCCCAATGAGCAGTTCTTC.

This clone turned up a few times. The chain carries TRBV7-2 and TRBJ1-5, with D possibly being TRBD1 (6 bases). The CDR3 has 13 residues. V was clipped by 4 bases and J by 10 bases, with 14 bases between them. Germline values: CDR1 SGHTA, CDR2 FQGNSA. The CDR3 here is CASSSTGFGPQHF. The CDR3 nucleotides are TGTGCCAGCAGCTCGACAGGTTTCGGCCCCCAGCATTTT.

The genes are TRBV5-1 and TRBJ2-5; D is undetermined. Germline loops: CDR1 SGHRS, CDR2 YFSETQ. The CDR3 is made up of 14 amino acids. The V end lost 0 bases, the J end lost 2 bases, and 8 bases lay between the germline ends. The CDR3 sequence: CASSLGNVQETQYF. The CDR3 DNA sequence: TGCGCCAGCAGCTTGGGCAACGTGCAAGAGACCCAGTACTTC.

This sequence joins TRBV7-8 and TRBJ2-6; D unclear. The germline V and J ends were trimmed by 2 bases and 0 bases, with 14 bases remaining between them. The CDR3 contains 18 residues. CDR1 is SGHVS and CDR2 is FQNEAQ in the germline V gene. DNA of the CDR3: TGTGCCAGCAGCTTAAGTCCCGTGACCCGCTCTGGGGCCAACGTCCTGACTTTC. Protein product: CASSLSPVTRSGANVLTF.

The J gene is TRBJ1-1, the V gene TRBV4-1; a possible D gene is TRBD1 (5 bases). The length of the CDR3 is 15 residues. From germline, CDR1 is MGHRA and CDR2 YSYEKL. V lost 0 bases to trimming and J lost 4 bases, with 12 bases between them. CDR3 nucleotide sequence: TGCGCCAGCAGCCAAGATTCCAGGGTCGGCACTGAAGCTTTCTTT. It codes for CASSQDSRVGTEAFF.

CDR3 coding DNA: TGTGCCAGCAGCCTCCGGAGCAGGGCGGGCACAGATACGCAGTATTTT. Translating it yields CASSLRSRAGTDTQYF. This chain uses TRBV11-2 with TRBJ2-3; D might be TRBD1 (5 bases). V was clipped by 5 bases and J by 1 base, with 16 bases between them. The CDR3 totals 16 residues. Per germline, CDR1 SGHAT and CDR2 FQNNGV.

The chain combines TRBV4-2 with TRBJ1-2; TRBD1 matches 7 bases. The V gene's germline CDR1 is LGHNA and CDR2 YNFKEQ. The length of the CDR3 is 15 residues. J was trimmed by 1 base and V by 1 base; bases with no gene match: 3. CDR3 protein: CASSQVAGGNYGYTF. CDR3 in DNA: TGTGCCAGCAGCCAAGTTGCAGGGGGTAACTATGGCTACACCTTC.

This clone was detected only a few times. The rearrangement links TRBV7-2 to TRBJ1-1; possible D gene TRBD1, 5 bases. This CDR3 comprises 14 residues. In germline, CDR1 is SGHTA, CDR2 FQGNSA. Trimming took off 1 base at V and 6 bases at J, with 12 bases between the two ends. CDR3 loop: CASSLGGAVPEAFF. CDR3 sequence (DNA): TGTGCCAGCAGCTTAGGAGGGGCTGTCCCTGAAGCTTTCTTT.

The chain combines TRBV5-1 with TRBJ1-2; TRBD1 is a possible D gene (5 bases). V gave up 3 bases and J gave up 6 bases, with 15 bases separating them. There are 14 residues in the CDR3. Germline V gene data show CDR1 as SGHRS and CDR2 as YFSETQ. The CDR3 DNA is TGCGCCAGCAGCTCCCTGGGGGGTTCCAATGGCTACACCTTC. Protein: CASSSLGGSNGYTF.

The chain combines TRBV7-9 with TRBJ2-7; perhaps D is TRBD1 or TRBD2 (5 bases each). The CDR3 runs 14 residues. V dropped 1 base and J dropped 4 bases, with 11 bases sitting between them. CDR1 SEHNR and CDR2 FQNEAQ come from the germline V gene (reference sequence). DNA of the CDR3: TGTGCCAGCAGCTTAGGAGGGACCAGATACGAGCAGTACTTC. The encoded protein is CASSLGGTRYEQYF. Complete variable domain (other parts from reference TRBV7-9 and TRBJ2-7): DTGVSQNPRHKITKRGQNVTFRCDPISEHNRLYWYRQTLGQGPEFLTYFQNEAQLEKSRLLSDRFSAERPKGSFSTLEIQRTEQGDSAMYLCASSLGGTRYEQYFGPGTRLTVT.